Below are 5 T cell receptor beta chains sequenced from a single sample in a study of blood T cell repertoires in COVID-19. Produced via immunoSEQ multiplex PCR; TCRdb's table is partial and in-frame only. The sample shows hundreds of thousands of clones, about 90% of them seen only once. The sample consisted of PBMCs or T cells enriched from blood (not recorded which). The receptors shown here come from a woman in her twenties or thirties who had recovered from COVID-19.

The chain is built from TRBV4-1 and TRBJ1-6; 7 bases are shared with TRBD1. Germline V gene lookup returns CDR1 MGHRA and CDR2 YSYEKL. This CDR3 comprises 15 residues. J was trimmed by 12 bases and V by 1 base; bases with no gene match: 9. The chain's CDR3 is CASSQGGRDREPLHF. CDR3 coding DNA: TGCGCCAGCAGCCAAGGGGGTCGGGACAGAGAACCCCTCCACTTT.

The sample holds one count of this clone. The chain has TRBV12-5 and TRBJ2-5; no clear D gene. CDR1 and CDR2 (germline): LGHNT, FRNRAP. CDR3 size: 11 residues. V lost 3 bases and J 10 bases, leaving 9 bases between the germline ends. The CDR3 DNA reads TGTGCTAGTGGTTTTTGGCAGGACCAGTACTTC. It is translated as CASGFWQDQYF.

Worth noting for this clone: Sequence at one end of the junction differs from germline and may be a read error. As DNA, the CDR3 is TGTGCTTGGACGGACAGTTCGGACACCGGGGAGCTGTTTTTT. The encoded protein is CAWTDSSDTGELFF. This chain connects TRBV30 to TRBJ2-2, with D perhaps TRBD1 (6 bases). The CDR3 sequence is 14 residues long. The V gene's germline CDR1 is GTSNPN and CDR2 SVGIG (reference sequence).

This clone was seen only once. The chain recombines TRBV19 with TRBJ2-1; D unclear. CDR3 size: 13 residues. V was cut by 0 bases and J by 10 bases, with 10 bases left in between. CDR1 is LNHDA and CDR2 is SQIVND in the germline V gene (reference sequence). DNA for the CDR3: TGTGCCAGTAGTATAGATCAGGAAGAGGAGCAGTTCTTC. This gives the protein CASSIDQEEEQFF.

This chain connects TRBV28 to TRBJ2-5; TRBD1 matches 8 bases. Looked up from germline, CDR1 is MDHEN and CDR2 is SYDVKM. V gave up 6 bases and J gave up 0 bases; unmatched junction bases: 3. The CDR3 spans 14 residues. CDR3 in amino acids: CASSPGQDQETQYF. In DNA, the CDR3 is TGTGCCAGCAGCCCGGGACAGGACCAAGAGACCCAGTACTTC.